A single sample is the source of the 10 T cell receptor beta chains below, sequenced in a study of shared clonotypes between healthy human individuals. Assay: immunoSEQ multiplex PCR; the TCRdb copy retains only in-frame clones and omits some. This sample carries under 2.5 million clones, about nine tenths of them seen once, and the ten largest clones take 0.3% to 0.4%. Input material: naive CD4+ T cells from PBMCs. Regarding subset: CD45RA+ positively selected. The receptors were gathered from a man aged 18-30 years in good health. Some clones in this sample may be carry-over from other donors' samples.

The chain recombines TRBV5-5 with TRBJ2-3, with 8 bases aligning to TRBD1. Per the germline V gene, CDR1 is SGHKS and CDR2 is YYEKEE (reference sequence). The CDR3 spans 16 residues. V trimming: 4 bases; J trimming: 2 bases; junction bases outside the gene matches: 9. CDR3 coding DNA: TGTGCCAGCAGCCCACCTCGACAGGGGCTCACAGATACGCAGTATTTT. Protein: CASSPPRQGLTDTQYF.

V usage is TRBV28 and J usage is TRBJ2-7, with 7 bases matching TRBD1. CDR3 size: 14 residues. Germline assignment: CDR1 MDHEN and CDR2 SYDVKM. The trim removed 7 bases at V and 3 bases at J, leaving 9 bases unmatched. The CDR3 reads CASTWDSGRYEQYF. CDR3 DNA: TGTGCCAGCACCTGGGACAGCGGTCGCTACGAGCAGTACTTC.

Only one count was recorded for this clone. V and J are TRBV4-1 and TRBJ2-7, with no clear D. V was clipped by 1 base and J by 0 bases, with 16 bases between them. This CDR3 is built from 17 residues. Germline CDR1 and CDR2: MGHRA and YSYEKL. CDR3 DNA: TGCGCCAGCAGCCAAGTATTAACCGGAGACGGCTCCTACGAGCAGTACTTC. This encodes CASSQVLTGDGSYEQYF.

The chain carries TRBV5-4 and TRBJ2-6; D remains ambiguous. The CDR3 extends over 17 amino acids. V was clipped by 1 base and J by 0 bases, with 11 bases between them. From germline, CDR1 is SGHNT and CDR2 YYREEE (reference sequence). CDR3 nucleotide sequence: TGTGCCAGCAGCTTGCTGCAGGCAGCCTCTGGGGCCAACGTCCTGACTTTC. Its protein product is CASSLLQAASGANVLTF.

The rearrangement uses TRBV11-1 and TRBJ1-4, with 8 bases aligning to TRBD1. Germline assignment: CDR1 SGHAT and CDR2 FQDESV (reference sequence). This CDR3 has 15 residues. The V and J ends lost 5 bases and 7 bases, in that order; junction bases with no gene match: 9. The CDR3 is CASSARTGPVEKLFF. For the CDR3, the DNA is TGTGCCAGCAGCGCCAGGACAGGGCCTGTTGAAAAACTGTTTTTT.

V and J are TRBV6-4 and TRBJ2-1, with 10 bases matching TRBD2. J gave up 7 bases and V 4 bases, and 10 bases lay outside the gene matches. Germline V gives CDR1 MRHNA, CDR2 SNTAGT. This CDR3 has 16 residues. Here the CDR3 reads CASSVSGRASRNEQFF. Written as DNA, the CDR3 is TGTGCCAGCAGTGTGAGCGGGAGGGCCAGTCGGAATGAGCAGTTCTTC.

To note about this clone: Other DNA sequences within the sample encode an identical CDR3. The chain's CDR3 is CASSLGGGGGGYTF. CDR3 nucleotide sequence: TGTGCCAGCAGCTTAGGAGGGGGCGGAGGAGGCTACACCTTC. V usage is TRBV7-2 and J usage is TRBJ1-2, with TRBD1 identical over 7 bases. This CDR3 region has 14 residues. Germline V gene lookup returns CDR1 SGHTA and CDR2 FQGNSA. V gave up 1 base and J gave up 8 bases; unmatched junction bases: 7.

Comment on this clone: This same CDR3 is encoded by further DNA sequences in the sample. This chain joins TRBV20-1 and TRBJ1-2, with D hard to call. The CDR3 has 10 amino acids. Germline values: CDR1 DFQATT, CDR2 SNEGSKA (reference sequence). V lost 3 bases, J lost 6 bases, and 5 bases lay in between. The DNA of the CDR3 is TGCAGTGCTAGTAGGGATGGCTACACCTTC. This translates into CSASRDGYTF.

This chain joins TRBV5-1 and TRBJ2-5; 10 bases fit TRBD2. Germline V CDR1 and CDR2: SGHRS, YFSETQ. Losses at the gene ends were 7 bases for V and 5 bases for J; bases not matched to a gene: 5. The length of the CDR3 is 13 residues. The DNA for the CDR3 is TGCGCCAGCGGAGTAGCGGGAGGTGAGACCCAGTACTTC. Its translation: CASGVAGGETQYF.

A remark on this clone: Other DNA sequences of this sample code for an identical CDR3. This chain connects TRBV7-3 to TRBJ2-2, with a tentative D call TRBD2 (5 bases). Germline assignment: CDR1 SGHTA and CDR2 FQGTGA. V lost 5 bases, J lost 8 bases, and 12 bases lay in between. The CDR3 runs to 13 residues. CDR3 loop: CASSPQVAGELFF. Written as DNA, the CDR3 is TGTGCCAGCAGCCCTCAGGTAGCGGGGGAGCTGTTTTTT.